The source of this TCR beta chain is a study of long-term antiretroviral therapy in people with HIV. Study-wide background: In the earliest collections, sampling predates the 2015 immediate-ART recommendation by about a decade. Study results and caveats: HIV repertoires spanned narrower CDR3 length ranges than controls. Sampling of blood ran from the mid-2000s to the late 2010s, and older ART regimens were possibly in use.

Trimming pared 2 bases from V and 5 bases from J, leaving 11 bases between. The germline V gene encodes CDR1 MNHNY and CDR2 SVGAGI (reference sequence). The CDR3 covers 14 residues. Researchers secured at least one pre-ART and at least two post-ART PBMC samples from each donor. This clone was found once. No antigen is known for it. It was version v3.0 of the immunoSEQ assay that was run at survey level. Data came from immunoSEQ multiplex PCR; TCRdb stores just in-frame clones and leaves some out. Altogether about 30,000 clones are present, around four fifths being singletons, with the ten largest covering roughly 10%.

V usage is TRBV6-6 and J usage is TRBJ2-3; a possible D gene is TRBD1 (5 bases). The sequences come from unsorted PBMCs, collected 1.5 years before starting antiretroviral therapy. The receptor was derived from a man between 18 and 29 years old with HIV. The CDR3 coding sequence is TGTGCCAGCAGTTACGGGCAGGGTGGAGATACGCAGTATTTT. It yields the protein CASSYGQGGDTQYF.